This T cell receptor beta chain was identified during a study of Ad26.COV2.S vaccination and SARS-CoV-2 variants. In the study overall: Ad26.COV2.S given intramuscularly, once or twice 56 days apart.

Treatment given: around 19 received Ad26.COV2.S at low or high dose, single or two shots; about five received placebo; per-sample allocation not given. Repertoires come from day 63 after the first vaccine or placebo injection. In Boston, the donor was an adult between 18-55 years of age. What was given as vaccine was an Ad26 vector encoding Wuhan-strain SARS-CoV-2 spike. Concerning this clone: What it binds is not known. A read error may produce the germline difference seen at one junction end.

Study-wide results and limits: Breadth, reportedly substantial, characterized the spike-specific CD8+ and CD4+ T cell responses after vaccination.

CDR3 length: 12 residues. Germline V gives CDR1 SGHDT, CDR2 YYEEEE. Method: immunoSEQ multiplex PCR; TCRdb's copy keeps in-frame clones and lacks some. Of some 250,000 clones in the sample, approximately 90% were seen once. The clonotype was recovered from a person between 18 and 65 years old who received the Ad26.COV2.S COVID-19 vaccine or a placebo. V usage is TRBV5-6 and J usage is TRBJ2-7; the D gene is possibly TRBD2 (5 bases). The specimen was peripheral blood, collected in a trial of Ad26.COV2.S vaccine versus placebo. The DNA of the CDR3 is TGTGCCAGCAGCTTGCCGGGGTACGGGCAGTACTTC. It codes for CASSLPGYGQYF.